The sample holds many counts of the clone carrying this T cell receptor beta chain. Its antigen is currently unknown. Deletions cut 5 bases from V and 7 bases from J, with 6 bases between. The CDR3 has 12 residues. Germline values: CDR1 MDHEN, CDR2 SYDVKM. RNA transcripts gave rise to amplified TCR beta CDR3 regions. The HTBI primer set served for first-round RT-PCR of the TCR CDR3. One entry per CDR3 protein, called by TCRdb with MiXCR from the multiplex PCR reads. The table lists roughly 550,000 distinct CDR3 sequences, about 16% of them singletons, with around 32% in the top ten. The sample originates from a study of T cells in Graves' hyperthyroidism and ophthalmopathy. At the level of the study: The blood sample was taken at first diagnosis, before treatment began. Study-wide findings and caveats: Researchers report that a 13 V-J model separated ophthalmopathy from stable hyperthyroidism.

The receptor comes from a woman aged 25-40 years with Graves' ophthalmopathy. This chain uses TRBV28 with TRBJ1-6; D is unclear. The specimen was blood. CDR3 DNA: TGTGCCAGCAGTAGGATGAATTCACCCCTCCACTTT. This sequence encodes CASSRMNSPLHF.